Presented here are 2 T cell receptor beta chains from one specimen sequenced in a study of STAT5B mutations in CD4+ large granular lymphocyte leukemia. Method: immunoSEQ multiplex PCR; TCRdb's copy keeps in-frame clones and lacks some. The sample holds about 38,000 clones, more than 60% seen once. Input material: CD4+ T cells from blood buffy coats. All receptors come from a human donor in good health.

The CDR3 loop is CASSKTSGSLETQYF. DNA of the CDR3: TGTGCCAGTAGTAAGACTAGCGGGAGTCTGGAGACCCAGTACTTC. The V and J genes are TRBV19 and TRBJ2-5, with 12 bases fitting TRBD2. J gave up 5 bases and V 4 bases, and 5 bases lay outside the gene matches. This CDR3 spans 15 amino acids. Germline values: CDR1 LNHDA, CDR2 SQIVND (reference sequence).

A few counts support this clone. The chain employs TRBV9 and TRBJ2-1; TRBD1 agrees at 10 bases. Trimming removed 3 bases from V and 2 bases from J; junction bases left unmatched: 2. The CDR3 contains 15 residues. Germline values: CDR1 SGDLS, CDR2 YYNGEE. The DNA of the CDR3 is TGTGCCAGCAGCGGGACAGGGGGGACCTACAATGAGCAGTTCTTC. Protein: CASSGTGGTYNEQFF.